This T cell receptor beta chain was profiled in a study of memory CD4+ T cells and cytomegalovirus serostatus. V lost 0 bases, J lost 2 bases, and 5 bases stayed unmatched. Germline CDR1 is SGHDT and CDR2 is YYEEEE. The CDR3 loop spans 16 amino acids. Using immunoSEQ multiplex PCR, the repertoire was profiled, and TCRdb retains in-frame clones only, with some absent. This sample has about 40,000 clones, with about 79% found just once. The sort gate was single viable CD3+CD4+CD8-CD45RO+ cells for memory CD4+ T cells. V is TRBV5-6 and J is TRBJ2-1; the match to TRBD2 covers 7 bases. The receptor was derived from an adult in good health and CMV-seronegative. The specimen sequenced was memory CD4+ T cells from blood. The CDR3 sequence is CASSLVASGPYNEQFF. The CDR3 nucleotides read TGTGCCAGCAGCTTGGTAGCTAGCGGACCCTACAATGAGCAGTTCTTC.